These T cell receptor beta chains were read from a single sample in a study of Graves' ophthalmopathy and Graves' hyperthyroidism. MiXCR was run by TCRdb on the multiplex PCR reads, yielding one entry per CDR3 protein. The sample lists about 380,000 distinct CDR3 sequences, approximately 15% occurring once. The sequenced sample was peripheral blood. The receptors derive from a young woman with stable Graves' hyperthyroidism. The CDR3 runs from the conserved cysteine through the conserved F or W. The order of the fields is clone size, V gene, J gene, D gene, CDR3 DNA, CDR3 protein. The D gene is left open where the match is weak. Rows give clone size only sometimes, using once, few, many, or a class for an expanded clone.

>many|TRBV19|TRBJ1-2|-
TGTGCCAGTAGTAGCGCCGGGGGGAAAAGCTATGGCTACACCTTC
CASSSAGGKSYGYTF
>many|TRBV24-1|TRBJ1-1|-
TGTGCCACCAGTGATATCCGAAAGGCTGAAGCTTTCTTT
CATSDIRKAEAFF
>many|TRBV7-9|TRBJ1-2|TRBD1
TGTGCCAGCAGTAGGACAGGGGGGATTAACTATGGCTACACCTTC
CASSRTGGINYGYTF
>many|TRBV9|TRBJ1-5|-
TGTGCCAGCAGCGTAGACCCCTCCCCGAGTCAGCCCCAGCATTTT
CASSVDPSPSQPQHF
>few|TRBV2|TRBJ1-1|-
TGTGCCAGCAGTGATCTAGGAGGGGCGGGCACTGAAGCTTTCTTT
CASSDLGGAGTEAFF
>-|TRBV19|TRBJ1-2|TRBD1
TGTGCCAGTACCGGGACAGGGCGGAACTATGGCTACACCTTC
CASTGTGRNYGYTF
>many|TRBV7-6|TRBJ1-2|-
TGTGCCAGCAGCTCTGCACCCTCGATGGGGGGGAACTATGGCTACACCTTC
CASSSAPSMGGNYGYTF
>many|TRBV10-3|TRBJ1-2|TRBD1
TGTGCCATCAGTACCGGATCGGGACAGGGGTACTATGGCTACACCTTC
CAISTGSGQGYYGYTF
>many|TRBV2|TRBJ1-1|-
TGTGCCAGCAGGGTCCAGCCTGAAGCTTTCTTT
CASRVQPEAFF
>-|TRBV5-1|TRBJ1-4|TRBD1
TGCGCCAGCAGCTTGGGGACAGGGAGAATGGCAACTAATGAAAAACTGTTTTTT
CASSLGTGRMATNEKLFF
>many|TRBV2|TRBJ1-1|-
TGTGCCAGCAGTGAATACGAGCTGAACACTGAAGCTTTCTTT
CASSEYELNTEAFF
>many|TRBV6-1|TRBJ2-7|TRBD2
TGTGCCAGCCCTGGGGAGGGTACCTACGAGCAGTACTTC
CASPGEGTYEQYF
>many|TRBV12-3/TRBV12-4|TRBJ1-1|TRBD1
TGTGCCAGCAGTTTGCGGGACAGGCGGGTGGGGAACACTGAAGCTTTCTTT
CASSLRDRRVGNTEAFF
>-|TRBV5-1|TRBJ1-2|TRBD1
TGCGCCAGCAGCTTGGGGACAGGAGGGACCTACACCTTC
CASSLGTGGTYTF
>-|TRBV12-3/TRBV12-4|TRBJ2-4|-
TGTGCCAGCAGTCCTAGCACGCATACCAAAAACATTCAGTACTTC
CASSPSTHTKNIQYF
>many|TRBV20-1|TRBJ2-7|TRBD1
TGCAGTGCTACCCGACAGGGGCCCTACGAGCAGTACTTC
CSATRQGPYEQYF
>many|TRBV4-2|TRBJ2-7|-
TGTGCCAGCAGCCAAGATCCGCGGGGACAGCAGTACTTC
CASSQDPRGQQYF
>many|TRBV5-8|TRBJ1-3|-
TGTGCCAGCAGCTTGCTGGGTGGTGGAAACACCATATATTTT
CASSLLGGGNTIYF
>-|TRBV9|TRBJ1-5|-
TGTGCCAGCAGCGTAGAAGACAGCTATCAGCCCCAGCATTTT
CASSVEDSYQPQHF
>many|TRBV7-6|TRBJ2-7|TRBD1
TGTGCCAGCAGCCCCAACAGGGGTAGAGGCGAGCAGTACTTC
CASSPNRGRGEQYF
>-|TRBV28|TRBJ1-5|-
TGTGCCGCCCGGGCGCCGTTATTCAATCAGCCCCAGCATTTT
CAARAPLFNQPQHF
>many|TRBV20-1|TRBJ2-5|TRBD2
TGCAGTGCCGGGACTAGCGGGGGTTTTGCAGAGACCCAGTACTTC
CSAGTSGGFAETQYF
>many|TRBV27|TRBJ2-7|-
TGTGCCAGCAGTTTGATCGGGATGCCCGCCGAGCAGTACTTC
CASSLIGMPAEQYF
>many|TRBV7-8|TRBJ1-5|-
TGTGCCAGCAGCTTAGAAAGGGTTGTTCAGCCCCAGCATTTT
CASSLERVVQPQHF
>many|TRBV6-1|TRBJ1-1|-
TGTGCCAGCTTAGGCCGGGCGGAGAACACTGAAGCTTTCTTT
CASLGRAENTEAFF
>many|TRBV20-1|TRBJ1-6|TRBD1
TGCAGTGCTAGTCAGACAGGGCCCAATTCACCCCTCCACTTT
CSASQTGPNSPLHF
>-|TRBV29-1|TRBJ2-5|TRBD2
TGCAGCGTTGGGGCGGGGGGCGGCCAAGAGACCCAGTACTTC
CSVGAGGGQETQYF
>many|TRBV12-3/TRBV12-4|TRBJ2-7|-
TGTGCCAGCAGTTTTAGCTTGGGGGAGCAGTACTTC
CASSFSLGEQYF
>many|TRBV6-1|TRBJ1-1|-
TGTGCCAGCAGTGAACAGGCTCTGAACACTGAAGCTTTCTTT
CASSEQALNTEAFF
>many|TRBV12-3/TRBV12-4|TRBJ1-5|TRBD1
TGTGCCAGCAGTTCCGGGACAGGGACCGTTAGCAATCAGCCCCAGCATTTT
CASSSGTGTVSNQPQHF
>-|TRBV7-9|TRBJ2-2|-
TGTGCCATTACCGACAGTTTTAACACCGGGGAGCTGTTTTTT
CAITDSFNTGELFF
>many|TRBV29-1|TRBJ1-1|-
TGCAGCGCTGCGATGGCCTGGGGCACTGAAGCTTTCTTT
CSAAMAWGTEAFF
>many|TRBV19|TRBJ1-6|-
TGTGCCAGTAGTGCCCACAGGGCCGGTTTGGGTAATTCACCCCTCCACTTT
CASSAHRAGLGNSPLHF
>many|TRBV6-5|TRBJ1-3|-
TGTGCCAGCAGTTATGGTGGGGGAAACACCATATATTTT
CASSYGGGNTIYF
>-|TRBV20-1|TRBJ1-2|TRBD1
TGCAGTGCTAGTAGTGGACAGGGGAGAGGCTACACCTTC
CSASSGQGRGYTF
>many|TRBV2|TRBJ2-5|-
TGTGCCAGCAGTGAAGAGGGCAGTCTCCAAGAGACCCAGTACTTC
CASSEEGSLQETQYF
>-|TRBV6-1|TRBJ2-7|-
TGTGCCAGCAGTGAACGGGCAGGAGAACCCTACGAGCAGTACTTC
CASSERAGEPYEQYF
>many|TRBV10-3|TRBJ1-2|-
TGTGCCATCAGTGTTTCAGGTGGCTACACCTTC
CAISVSGGYTF
>many|TRBV12-3/TRBV12-4|TRBJ2-5|-
TGTGCCAGCAGTTTAGCACTAGCCCGGCAAGAGACCCAGTACTTC
CASSLALARQETQYF
>-|TRBV5-1|TRBJ2-7|TRBD1
TGCGCCAGCAGCTTGGGGACAGGGGAGTTCCCCTACGAGCAGTACTTC
CASSLGTGEFPYEQYF
>many|TRBV20-1|TRBJ2-7|TRBD1
TGCAGTGCTAGCCCTCCCGGGACAGGGGTGAACTACGAGCAGTACTTC
CSASPPGTGVNYEQYF
>many|TRBV12-3/TRBV12-4|TRBJ1-1|-
TGTGCCAGCAGTTTAATACGTATGAACACTGAAGCTTTCTTT
CASSLIRMNTEAFF
>many|TRBV19|TRBJ1-2|-
TGTGCCAGCACCGGTTGGGGGGCCACATATGGCTACACCTTC
CASTGWGATYGYTF
>many|TRBV18|TRBJ2-7|-
TGTGCCAGCTCACCACCAACTTCCGGGGAGCAGTACTTC
CASSPPTSGEQYF
>many|TRBV24-1|TRBJ1-2|-
TGTGCCACCAGTGAATCGGAAAGGACGAGTGGCTACACCTTC
CATSESERTSGYTF
>many|TRBV19|TRBJ2-7|TRBD1
TGTGCCAGTAGTCATACAGGGGGGTCCTACGAGCAGTACTTC
CASSHTGGSYEQYF
>few|TRBV5-6|TRBJ1-1|TRBD1
TGTGCCAGCAGCCTGGACCGGGACAGTTCTAAAGCTTTCTTT
CASSLDRDSSKAFF
>few|TRBV24-1|TRBJ1-5|TRBD1
TGTGCCACCAGTGATTCGGACAGGGACAATCAGCCCCAGCATTTT
CATSDSDRDNQPQHF
>many|TRBV7-9|TRBJ2-5|-
TGTGCCAGCAGCCAACAGGGCCGGGAGACCCAGTACTTC
CASSQQGRETQYF
>many|TRBV7-9|TRBJ1-2|-
TGTGCCAGCAGCCCCCAGGCGGACCTCTATGGCTACACCTTC
CASSPQADLYGYTF
>many|TRBV5-1|TRBJ2-5|TRBD1
TGCGCCAGCAGCTTGGTAGGACAGGGGTTTGAAGAGACCCAGTACTTC
CASSLVGQGFEETQYF
>many|TRBV11-2|TRBJ2-7|-
TGTGCCAGCAGCTTGTCGGGCTACGAGCAGTACTTC
CASSLSGYEQYF
>many|TRBV6-2/TRBV6-3|TRBJ1-1|-
TGTGCCAGCAAACCCGGGACACCTCCTGAAGCTTTCTTT
CASKPGTPPEAFF
>many|TRBV10-3|TRBJ2-4|-
TGTGCCATCGGCGCTAACTCAGGGTCGGTCGGCAAAAACATTCAGTACTTC
CAIGANSGSVGKNIQYF
>many|TRBV18|TRBJ2-2|TRBD1
TGTGCCAGCTCACCACCCGGGACAGAGGAGCTGTTTTTT
CASSPPGTEELFF
>few|TRBV11-1|TRBJ1-3|-
TGTGCCAGCAGCCCGCAGACCACACGCTCTGGAAACACCATATATTTT
CASSPQTTRSGNTIYF
>-|TRBV9|TRBJ1-1|-
TGTGCCAGCAGCGTAGACGGGGGAACCACTGAAGCTTTCTTT
CASSVDGGTTEAFF
>-|TRBV10-3|TRBJ2-2|TRBD2
TGTGCCATCCGCGCGCGGGGGGTTAACACCGGGGAGCTGTTTTTT
CAIRARGVNTGELFF
>many|TRBV6-5|TRBJ1-1|TRBD1
TGTGCCAGCAACCGGGACAGGGGGATGAACACTGAAGCTTTCTTT
CASNRDRGMNTEAFF